This entry lists 10 T cell receptor beta chains sequenced from one sample in a study of response to subunit inactivated influenza vaccine. Via MiXCR, TCRdb re-called the RT-PCR reads, giving one row per CDR3 protein. The sample lists about 700,000 distinct CDR3 sequences; approximately 15% were seen once. This specimen consisted of PBMCs from blood, obtained approximately 15 days before vaccination. Source of these receptors: a man aged 50-60 years who received an inactivated influenza vaccine.

V gene TRBV6-1 combines with J gene TRBJ2-7, with D tentatively TRBD1 (6 bases). The germline CDR1 and CDR2 sequences are MNHNS and SASEGT. V was cut by 1 base and J by 3 bases, with 13 bases left in between. The CDR3 totals 15 residues. The CDR3: CASSEGQGTNYEQYF. In nucleotides, the CDR3 is TGTGCCAGCAGTGAAGGGCAGGGGACAAACTACGAGCAGTACTTC.

A few counts support this clonotype. The J gene is TRBJ2-1, the V gene TRBV2; D remains unclear. V shed 2 bases and J shed 7 bases, with 15 bases lying between them. CDR3 length: 15 residues. Germline CDR1 SNHLY, CDR2 FYNNEI. The CDR3 reads CASSESGLARNEQFF. As DNA, the CDR3 is TGTGCCAGCAGTGAATCTGGTCTTGCACGGAATGAGCAGTTCTTC.

The rearrangement joins TRBV18 to TRBJ2-7, with D possibly TRBD2 on 5 matching bases. The CDR3 is 13 residues long. Germline V gene sequence: CDR1 KGHSH, CDR2 LQKENI. Trimming took 6 bases from V and 2 from J, leaving 11 bases between them. The CDR3 DNA is TGTGCCAGCTCCCGGGAAGTAACCTACGAGCAGTACTTC. It specifies CASSREVTYEQYF.

This clonotype was counted a few times. The chain has TRBV7-2 and TRBJ1-5; D unclear. The V and J ends lost 5 bases and 1 base respectively, with 12 bases between them. Germline assignment: CDR1 SGHTA and CDR2 FQGNSA. The CDR3 totals 15 residues. CDR3 in DNA: TGTGCCAGCAGCCTGGCGGGTCCGAGCAATCAGCCCCAGCATTTT. Translation gives CASSLAGPSNQPQHF.

This chain uses TRBV3-1 with TRBJ2-2; 10 bases agree with TRBD1. Looked up from germline, CDR1 is LGHDT and CDR2 is YNNKEL (reference sequence). The CDR3 has 14 amino acids. With V trimmed by 3 bases and J by 7 bases, 2 bases remained unmatched. The CDR3 protein is CASSQGQGLGELFF. The CDR3 region has the DNA TGTGCCAGCAGCCAGGGACAGGGGCTCGGGGAGCTGTTTTTT.

The DNA of the CDR3 is TGCAGTGCTAGAGATGCGCAGGAATCCTACAATGAGCAGTTCTTC. The encoded protein is CSARDAQESYNEQFF. The chain recombines TRBV20-1 with TRBJ2-1; D uncertain. V lost 0 bases and J lost 1, with 10 bases in between. Germline V gene lookup returns CDR1 DFQATT and CDR2 SNEGSKA (reference sequence). There are 15 residues in the CDR3.

This clonotype has a handful of counts. This rearrangement joins TRBV5-1 to TRBJ1-1; the match to TRBD1 covers 7 bases. The V segment lost 4 bases and the J segment 4 bases; nucleotides outside the gene matches: 10. From germline, CDR1 is SGHRS and CDR2 YFSETQ. The CDR3 totals 15 residues. CDR3 amino acids: CASSRTTGRTTEAFF. DNA for the CDR3: TGCGCCAGCAGCAGGACGACAGGGCGGACCACTGAAGCTTTCTTT.

This clonotype was seen more than once but under ten times. One junction end disagrees with the germline gene, perhaps due to a read error. The gene calls are TRBV29-1 and TRBJ2-1; TRBD2 matches at 9 bases. The CDR3 has 14 residues. From germline, CDR1 is SQVTM and CDR2 ANQGSEA. The CDR3 reads CSVIRLAGFNEQLF. The CDR3 DNA sequence: TGCAGCGTTATCCGTCTAGCGGGATTTAATGAGCAGCTCTTC.

The V call is TRBV29-1, the J call TRBJ2-5; 8 positions agree with TRBD2. This CDR3 spans 15 amino acids. After removal of 3 bases from V and 5 bases from J, the junction contained 11 bases not matched to a gene. Germline CDR1 reads SQVTM; CDR2 reads ANQGSEA. DNA of the CDR3: TGCAGCGTTGAGATTGGGAGCGGGAGTTTGGAGACCCAGTACTTC. Amino acid sequence: CSVEIGSGSLETQYF.

The sample holds a few counts of this clonotype. The J gene is TRBJ1-6, the V gene TRBV20-1; 8 bases are shared with TRBD1. Germline CDR1 DFQATT, CDR2 SNEGSKA (reference sequence). After removal of 6 bases from V and 5 bases from J, the junction contained 6 bases not matched to a gene. The CDR3 loop spans 14 amino acids. This chain's CDR3 is CSARRGQDNSPLHF. The DNA of the CDR3 is TGCAGTGCCAGGCGGGGACAGGATAATTCACCCCTCCACTTT.